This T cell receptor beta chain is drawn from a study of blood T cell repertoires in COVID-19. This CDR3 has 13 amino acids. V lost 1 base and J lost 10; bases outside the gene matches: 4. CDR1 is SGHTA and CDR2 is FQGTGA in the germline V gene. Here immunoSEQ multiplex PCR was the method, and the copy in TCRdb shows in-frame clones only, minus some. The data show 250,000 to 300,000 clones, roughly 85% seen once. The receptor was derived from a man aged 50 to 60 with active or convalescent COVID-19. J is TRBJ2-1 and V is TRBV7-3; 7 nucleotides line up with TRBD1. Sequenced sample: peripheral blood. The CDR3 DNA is TGTGCCAGCAGCTTAAAGCTGGACAGGGAGCAGTTCTTC. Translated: CASSLKLDREQFF.